The T cell receptor (beta chain) described here comes from a study of cytomegalovirus exposure and HLA in healthy donors. For the study at large: Both the approximately 120 validation repertoires and the approximately 640 first-cohort repertoires used the same platform, as reported by a later analysis.

With regard to this clone: Its antigen is still unknown.

CDR3 length: 15 residues. Germline V gives CDR1 MDHEN, CDR2 SYDVKM. Trimming removed 0 bases from V and 1 base from J; junction bases left unmatched: 0. The repertoire was sequenced with immunoSEQ multiplex PCR; TCRdb's copy has only in-frame clones and lacks some. The sample includes 170,000 or so clones, less than 85% of them seen just once. Study-level points and caveats: Rarity marked most TCR sequences, yet some public TCRs occurred in many donors.

The sample was PBMCs. This clonotype originated in a man aged 18 to 35 in good health and CMV-seropositive. The V call is TRBV28, the J call TRBJ2-7; 10 bases are shared with TRBD1. CDR3 amino acids: CASSLWGQGSYEQYF. The CDR3 nucleotides are TGTGCCAGCAGTTTATGGGGACAGGGGTCCTACGAGCAGTACTTC.